This is a list of T cell receptor beta chains from one sample in a study of vaccination and CD4 T cells after COVID-19. TCRdb re-called the PCR reads with MiXCR, one entry per CDR3 protein. The table has some 18,000 distinct CDR3 sequences, under 80% seen once. The sequencing here drew on CD4+ T cells from blood, taken before SARS-CoV-2 vaccination. All receptors derive from a human donor who had recovered from COVID-19. Each CDR3 is given with its conserved first and last residue. D genes are given only for firm matches. Rows may omit the clone size; those that give it use once, few, many or a size class.

j_gene: TRBJ1-5
d_gene: .
v_gene: TRBV7-2
abundance: .
CDR3nt: TGTGCCAGCAGCTTAGAAAGCGGCCCAAATCAGCCCCAGCATTTT
CDR3aa: CASSLESGPNQPQHF

j_gene: TRBJ2-7
d_gene: .
v_gene: TRBV2
abundance: .
CDR3nt: TGTGCCAGCAGTGCGTGGCGCTCCTACGAGCAGTACTTC
CDR3aa: CASSAWRSYEQYF

j_gene: TRBJ2-1
d_gene: .
v_gene: TRBV6-4
abundance: once
CDR3nt: TGTGCCAGCAGTGCTAGCGAGAGCAATGAGCAGTTCTTC
CDR3aa: CASSASESNEQFF

j_gene: TRBJ2-5
d_gene: TRBD2
v_gene: TRBV18
abundance: .
CDR3nt: TGTGCCAGCTCACCCAGACTAGCGGGAGGTGAAGAGACCCAGTACTTC
CDR3aa: CASSPRLAGGEETQYF

j_gene: TRBJ1-5
d_gene: .
v_gene: TRBV20-1
abundance: .
CDR3nt: TGCAGTGCTAGAAGAGCAGGGGCGGGTAGCAATCAGCCCCAGCATTTT
CDR3aa: CSARRAGAGSNQPQHF

j_gene: TRBJ2-7
d_gene: .
v_gene: TRBV21-1
abundance: once
CDR3nt: TGTGCCAGCAGTAAGAGAGTGTCCTGGGGTTCGTTCGAGCAGTACTTC
CDR3aa: CASSKRVSWGSFEQYF

j_gene: TRBJ2-2
d_gene: .
v_gene: TRBV19
abundance: .
CDR3nt: TGTGCCAGTAGTATGTCGGGAGCCACCGGGGAGCTGTTTTTT
CDR3aa: CASSMSGATGELFF

j_gene: TRBJ2-1
d_gene: .
v_gene: TRBV6-1
abundance: .
CDR3nt: TGTGCCAGCAGTGAGGGGCCAAGCCGCAATGAGCAGTTCTTC
CDR3aa: CASSEGPSRNEQFF

j_gene: TRBJ1-1
d_gene: .
v_gene: TRBV10-3
abundance: few
CDR3nt: TGTGCCATCAGTGAGAGGGGTTCCGACACTGAAGCTTTCTTT
CDR3aa: CAISERGSDTEAFF

j_gene: TRBJ2-7
d_gene: TRBD1
v_gene: TRBV7-6
abundance: .
CDR3nt: TGTGCCAGCAGCTTAATGAGGGGGCGGTTCTACGAGCAGTACTTC
CDR3aa: CASSLMRGRFYEQYF

j_gene: TRBJ1-2
d_gene: TRBD1
v_gene: TRBV11-2
abundance: .
CDR3nt: TGTGCCAGCAGCTCGGGACAGCCTTATGGCTACACCTTC
CDR3aa: CASSSGQPYGYTF

j_gene: TRBJ2-3
d_gene: TRBD1
v_gene: TRBV7-9
abundance: .
CDR3nt: TGTGCCAGCAGCTCGGACAGGGGCCCTGTCGGCCAGCAGTATTTT
CDR3aa: CASSSDRGPVGQQYF

j_gene: TRBJ1-5
d_gene: .
v_gene: TRBV20-1
abundance: few
CDR3nt: TGCAGTGCTAGAGTACTTGGTGCGGGCGGACCACGGGCCCAGCATTTT
CDR3aa: CSARVLGAGGPRAQHF

j_gene: TRBJ2-1
d_gene: .
v_gene: TRBV18
abundance: .
CDR3nt: TGTGCCAGCTCACCAGGGGCACCTAACAATGAGCAGTTCTTC
CDR3aa: CASSPGAPNNEQFF

j_gene: TRBJ2-1
d_gene: .
v_gene: TRBV10-2
abundance: once
CDR3nt: TGCGCCAGCAGTGTTGAGCGGTTTACTAACAATGAGCAGTTCTTC
CDR3aa: CASSVERFTNNEQFF

j_gene: TRBJ2-5
d_gene: .
v_gene: TRBV28
abundance: .
CDR3nt: TGTGCCAGCAGTTCCTCGGACAGTTTACAAGAGACCCAGTACTTC
CDR3aa: CASSSSDSLQETQYF

j_gene: TRBJ2-5
d_gene: .
v_gene: TRBV5-4
abundance: .
CDR3nt: TGTGCCAGCAGCCCCTTTGGGACTAGGGGGCCGGGGACCCAGTACTTC
CDR3aa: CASSPFGTRGPGTQYF

j_gene: TRBJ2-3
d_gene: TRBD2
v_gene: TRBV7-2
abundance: .
CDR3nt: TGTGCCAGCAGCTCCCTAGCGGGAGCTGCGGATACGCAGTATTTT
CDR3aa: CASSSLAGAADTQYF

j_gene: TRBJ2-5
d_gene: .
v_gene: TRBV5-5
abundance: .
CDR3nt: TGTGCCAGCAGCGGATCGGGACAAGAGACCCAGTACTTC
CDR3aa: CASSGSGQETQYF

j_gene: TRBJ2-2
d_gene: .
v_gene: TRBV7-3
abundance: once
CDR3nt: TGTGCCAGCAGCCTTATCCCGAACACCGGGGAGCTGTTTTTT
CDR3aa: CASSLIPNTGELFF

j_gene: TRBJ2-2
d_gene: .
v_gene: TRBV20-1
abundance: .
CDR3nt: TGCAGTGCTAGAGAAGGACCAAACACCGGGGAGCTGTTTTTT
CDR3aa: CSAREGPNTGELFF

j_gene: TRBJ2-5
d_gene: TRBD2
v_gene: TRBV7-9
abundance: .
CDR3nt: TGTGCCAGCAGCTCCGGGACAGGACTAGCGGGGCCGGGAGCCACCCAGTACTTC
CDR3aa: CASSSGTGLAGPGATQYF

j_gene: TRBJ2-7
d_gene: TRBD2
v_gene: TRBV28
abundance: few
CDR3nt: TGTGCCAGCAGTTTACTCTTTGCGGGAGGACATAACGAGCAGTACTTC
CDR3aa: CASSLLFAGGHNEQYF

j_gene: TRBJ2-3
d_gene: .
v_gene: TRBV5-1
abundance: .
CDR3nt: TGCGCCAGCAGCTTGAGTTTCTTAGCGGACCCAGATACGCAGTATTTT
CDR3aa: CASSLSFLADPDTQYF

j_gene: TRBJ2-2
d_gene: .
v_gene: TRBV6-5
abundance: .
CDR3nt: TGTGCCAGCAGTTATGGGGCGGAGAACACCGGGGAGCTGTTTTTT
CDR3aa: CASSYGAENTGELFF

j_gene: TRBJ1-1
d_gene: .
v_gene: TRBV6-5
abundance: .
CDR3nt: TGTGCCAGCAGTTACTCGGGGGGCCGTACTGAAGCTTTCTTT
CDR3aa: CASSYSGGRTEAFF

j_gene: TRBJ1-4
d_gene: .
v_gene: TRBV6-1
abundance: .
CDR3nt: TGTGCCAGCAGTCCAGGGGCAGGGAGGGCTAATGAAAAACTGTTTTTT
CDR3aa: CASSPGAGRANEKLFF

j_gene: TRBJ2-7
d_gene: .
v_gene: TRBV6-5
abundance: .
CDR3nt: TGTGCCAGCAGTTACGGAGGGGCGAGCACCTACGAGCAGTACTTC
CDR3aa: CASSYGGASTYEQYF

j_gene: TRBJ2-7
d_gene: TRBD1
v_gene: TRBV20-1
abundance: .
CDR3nt: TGCAGTGCTAAACAGGGGGCAACGTACGAGCAGTACTTC
CDR3aa: CSAKQGATYEQYF

j_gene: TRBJ2-5
d_gene: .
v_gene: TRBV6-5
abundance: .
CDR3nt: TGTGCCAGCAGTTTAGGCCAAGAGACCCAGTACTTC
CDR3aa: CASSLGQETQYF

j_gene: TRBJ2-7
d_gene: TRBD1
v_gene: TRBV6-1
abundance: .
CDR3nt: TGTGCCAGCAGTAGGGACAGGATCATCCCCTACGAGCAGTACTTC
CDR3aa: CASSRDRIIPYEQYF

j_gene: TRBJ1-5
d_gene: .
v_gene: TRBV12-3/TRBV12-4
abundance: .
CDR3nt: TGTGCCAGCAGCATTATCCCTCAGCCCCAGCATTTT
CDR3aa: CASSIIPQPQHF

j_gene: TRBJ2-2
d_gene: .
v_gene: TRBV19
abundance: few
CDR3nt: TGTGCCAGTAGTATCTGGGGGCAGGGAACCACCGGGGAGCTGTTTTTT
CDR3aa: CASSIWGQGTTGELFF

j_gene: TRBJ2-5
d_gene: .
v_gene: TRBV9
abundance: .
CDR3nt: TGTGCCAGCAGCGTAGCGGAGCGGTACCAAGAGACCCAGTACTTC
CDR3aa: CASSVAERYQETQYF

j_gene: TRBJ2-3
d_gene: .
v_gene: TRBV19
abundance: .
CDR3nt: TGTGCCAGTAGGGCAGGGGTCACAGATACGCAGTATTTT
CDR3aa: CASRAGVTDTQYF

j_gene: TRBJ2-3
d_gene: .
v_gene: TRBV15
abundance: .
CDR3nt: TGTGCCACCAGCAGAGTTGGTAAAGATACGCAGTATTTT
CDR3aa: CATSRVGKDTQYF

j_gene: TRBJ1-2
d_gene: TRBD1
v_gene: TRBV4-1
abundance: .
CDR3nt: TGCGCCAGCAGCCAAGTAGTTCTCCGGACAGGGGTGGAGGATAACTATGGCTACACCTTC
CDR3aa: CASSQVVLRTGVEDNYGYTF

j_gene: TRBJ1-1
d_gene: TRBD1
v_gene: TRBV6-1
abundance: once
CDR3nt: TGTGCCAGCAGTAGTGACAGGGATACTGAAGCTTTCTTT
CDR3aa: CASSSDRDTEAFF

j_gene: TRBJ1-2
d_gene: .
v_gene: TRBV6-1
abundance: .
CDR3nt: TGTGCCAGCAGTCCCCACAGGGTCGGCTACACCTTC
CDR3aa: CASSPHRVGYTF

j_gene: TRBJ1-2
d_gene: .
v_gene: TRBV5-4
abundance: few
CDR3nt: TGTGCCAGCAGCCCTCAAAGGGTTAACTATGGCTACACCTTC
CDR3aa: CASSPQRVNYGYTF

j_gene: TRBJ1-1
d_gene: .
v_gene: TRBV20-1
abundance: few
CDR3nt: TGCAGTGCTATAAGGGAGGGTTTTGTCGCTGAAGCTTTCTTT
CDR3aa: CSAIREGFVAEAFF

j_gene: TRBJ1-5
d_gene: .
v_gene: TRBV28
abundance: once
CDR3nt: TGTGCCAGCAGTTTAATCCAGGGGAGGGATGCTCAGCCCCAGCATTTT
CDR3aa: CASSLIQGRDAQPQHF

j_gene: TRBJ1-1
d_gene: .
v_gene: TRBV2
abundance: .
CDR3nt: TGTGCCAGCAGTGGACAGGCGAACACTGAAGCTTTCTTT
CDR3aa: CASSGQANTEAFF

j_gene: TRBJ1-5
d_gene: .
v_gene: TRBV7-8
abundance: few
CDR3nt: TGTGCCAGCAGCTTAATAAGCAATCAGCCCCAGCATTTT
CDR3aa: CASSLISNQPQHF

j_gene: TRBJ2-5
d_gene: TRBD2
v_gene: TRBV27
abundance: .
CDR3nt: TGTGCCAGCAGTTTACAGGGGACTAGAGAGACCCAGTACTTC
CDR3aa: CASSLQGTRETQYF

j_gene: TRBJ2-5
d_gene: TRBD1
v_gene: TRBV12-3/TRBV12-4
abundance: few
CDR3nt: TGTGCCAGCAGTACCGACCCCGCAGGGGGCCGGTACTTC
CDR3aa: CASSTDPAGGRYF

j_gene: TRBJ2-1
d_gene: TRBD2
v_gene: TRBV12-3/TRBV12-4
abundance: .
CDR3nt: TGTGCCAGCAGTGGTAGCGGGACGGAGTTCTTC
CDR3aa: CASSGSGTEFF

j_gene: TRBJ1-5
d_gene: .
v_gene: TRBV19
abundance: .
CDR3nt: TGTGCCAGTAGTATGAACCGGGACGGGCATCAGCCCCAGCATTTT
CDR3aa: CASSMNRDGHQPQHF

j_gene: TRBJ1-2
d_gene: TRBD1
v_gene: TRBV28
abundance: .
CDR3nt: TGTGCCAGCAGTGTAGGGACAGGGAGAGTCTATGGCTACACCTTC
CDR3aa: CASSVGTGRVYGYTF

j_gene: TRBJ2-5
d_gene: TRBD2
v_gene: TRBV7-9
abundance: .
CDR3nt: TGTGCCAGCAGCTTGGTTCCGGGAGGGCCTGAGACCCAGTACTTC
CDR3aa: CASSLVPGGPETQYF

j_gene: TRBJ1-3
d_gene: .
v_gene: TRBV20-1
abundance: few
CDR3nt: TGCAGTGCTAGAGCACGGCTTGGAAACACCATATATTTT
CDR3aa: CSARARLGNTIYF

j_gene: TRBJ1-2
d_gene: .
v_gene: TRBV19
abundance: .
CDR3nt: TGTGCCAGTACCCCAGGGCTCAACTATGGCTACACCTTC
CDR3aa: CASTPGLNYGYTF

j_gene: TRBJ2-5
d_gene: .
v_gene: TRBV23-1
abundance: few
CDR3nt: TGCGCCAGCAGTCAGTATTCAAGGGAGACCCAGTACTTC
CDR3aa: CASSQYSRETQYF

j_gene: TRBJ1-6
d_gene: .
v_gene: TRBV27
abundance: .
CDR3nt: TGTGCCACGAAAGTACGGTACGATAATTCACCCCTCCACTTT
CDR3aa: CATKVRYDNSPLHF

j_gene: TRBJ1-5
d_gene: TRBD1
v_gene: TRBV20-1
abundance: .
CDR3nt: TGCAGTGCTCTCCCCGGGACAGGGAGGCGCAATCAGCCCCAGCATTTT
CDR3aa: CSALPGTGRRNQPQHF

j_gene: TRBJ1-5
d_gene: .
v_gene: TRBV20-1
abundance: few
CDR3nt: TGCAGTGCCAGGGGAAGCAATCAGCCCCAGCATTTT
CDR3aa: CSARGSNQPQHF

j_gene: TRBJ2-1
d_gene: .
v_gene: TRBV21-1
abundance: .
CDR3nt: TGTGCCAGCAGCAATCCGGGGCAGCCGGCCTACAATGAGCAGTTCTTC
CDR3aa: CASSNPGQPAYNEQFF